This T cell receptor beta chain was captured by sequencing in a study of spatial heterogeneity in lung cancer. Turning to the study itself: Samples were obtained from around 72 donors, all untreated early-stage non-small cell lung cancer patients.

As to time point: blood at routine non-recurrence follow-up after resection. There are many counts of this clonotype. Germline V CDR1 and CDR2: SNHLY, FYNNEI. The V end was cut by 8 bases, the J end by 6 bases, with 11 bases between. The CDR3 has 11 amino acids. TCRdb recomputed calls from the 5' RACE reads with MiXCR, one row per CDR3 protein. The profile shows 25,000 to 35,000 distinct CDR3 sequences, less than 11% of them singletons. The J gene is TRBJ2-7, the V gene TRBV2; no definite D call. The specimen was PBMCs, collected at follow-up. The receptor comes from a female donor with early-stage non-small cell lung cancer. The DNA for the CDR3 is TGTGCCAGCCTAGGCCTGGGCGAGCAGTACTTC. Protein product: CASLGLGEQYF.